This TCR beta chain was retrieved from a study of cytomegalovirus exposure and HLA in healthy donors. This clone was detected only once. Its antigen is not known. General study points: In the roughly 130 validation repertoires, a later analysis found that first-cohort TCR clusters tended to co-occur. Rare TCR sequences dominated, though some public TCRs recurred in many donors. Overall, approximately 150 TCR beta chains were annotated as cytomegalovirus-associated.

Among the roughly 110 subjects of the validation cohort, separate from the roughly 700-subject first cohort, were the donors. Only in-frame clones appear in the TCRdb table, and some are missing; sequencing was by immunoSEQ multiplex PCR. The sample carries approximately 99,000 clones, approximately 96% recorded once. The junction had 9 bases not matched to a gene; V was cut back by 3 bases and J by 7 bases. CDR3 length equals 16 residues. CDR1 is MNHEY, CDR2 SVGAGI, per germline. The sequence derives from a young woman in good health and CMV-seronegative. This chain uses TRBV6-5 with TRBJ1-1, with 12 bases identical to TRBD1. The sample consisted of PBMCs. The chain's CDR3 is CASSYPPGQGAGEAFF. DNA of the CDR3: TGTGCCAGCAGTTATCCTCCGGGACAGGGGGCCGGTGAAGCTTTCTTT.